This T cell receptor (beta chain) was captured by sequencing in a study of blood T cell repertoires in COVID-19. Study information: COVID-19 samples, acute and convalescent, were from the United States, Italy and Spain. Sample material is recorded as cDNA or gDNA derived from T cells, B-cell-depleted T cells, or PBMCs.

J lost 2 bases, V lost 2 bases, and 2 bases had no gene match. Per germline, CDR1 LNHDA and CDR2 SQIVND (reference sequence). The CDR3 has 15 residues. Profiled with immunoSEQ multiplex PCR; TCRdb holds only in-frame clones, not every one. Of roughly 38,000 clones in the sample, about 82% were seen once. This receptor was taken from a man in his sixties or seventies with acute or convalescent COVID-19. The chain couples TRBV19 to TRBJ1-4; 7 bases map to TRBD1. Source material: peripheral blood. CDR3 in DNA: TGTGCCAGTAGTATACAGGGGGTGACTAATGAAAAACTGTTTTTT. Encoded protein: CASSIQGVTNEKLFF.